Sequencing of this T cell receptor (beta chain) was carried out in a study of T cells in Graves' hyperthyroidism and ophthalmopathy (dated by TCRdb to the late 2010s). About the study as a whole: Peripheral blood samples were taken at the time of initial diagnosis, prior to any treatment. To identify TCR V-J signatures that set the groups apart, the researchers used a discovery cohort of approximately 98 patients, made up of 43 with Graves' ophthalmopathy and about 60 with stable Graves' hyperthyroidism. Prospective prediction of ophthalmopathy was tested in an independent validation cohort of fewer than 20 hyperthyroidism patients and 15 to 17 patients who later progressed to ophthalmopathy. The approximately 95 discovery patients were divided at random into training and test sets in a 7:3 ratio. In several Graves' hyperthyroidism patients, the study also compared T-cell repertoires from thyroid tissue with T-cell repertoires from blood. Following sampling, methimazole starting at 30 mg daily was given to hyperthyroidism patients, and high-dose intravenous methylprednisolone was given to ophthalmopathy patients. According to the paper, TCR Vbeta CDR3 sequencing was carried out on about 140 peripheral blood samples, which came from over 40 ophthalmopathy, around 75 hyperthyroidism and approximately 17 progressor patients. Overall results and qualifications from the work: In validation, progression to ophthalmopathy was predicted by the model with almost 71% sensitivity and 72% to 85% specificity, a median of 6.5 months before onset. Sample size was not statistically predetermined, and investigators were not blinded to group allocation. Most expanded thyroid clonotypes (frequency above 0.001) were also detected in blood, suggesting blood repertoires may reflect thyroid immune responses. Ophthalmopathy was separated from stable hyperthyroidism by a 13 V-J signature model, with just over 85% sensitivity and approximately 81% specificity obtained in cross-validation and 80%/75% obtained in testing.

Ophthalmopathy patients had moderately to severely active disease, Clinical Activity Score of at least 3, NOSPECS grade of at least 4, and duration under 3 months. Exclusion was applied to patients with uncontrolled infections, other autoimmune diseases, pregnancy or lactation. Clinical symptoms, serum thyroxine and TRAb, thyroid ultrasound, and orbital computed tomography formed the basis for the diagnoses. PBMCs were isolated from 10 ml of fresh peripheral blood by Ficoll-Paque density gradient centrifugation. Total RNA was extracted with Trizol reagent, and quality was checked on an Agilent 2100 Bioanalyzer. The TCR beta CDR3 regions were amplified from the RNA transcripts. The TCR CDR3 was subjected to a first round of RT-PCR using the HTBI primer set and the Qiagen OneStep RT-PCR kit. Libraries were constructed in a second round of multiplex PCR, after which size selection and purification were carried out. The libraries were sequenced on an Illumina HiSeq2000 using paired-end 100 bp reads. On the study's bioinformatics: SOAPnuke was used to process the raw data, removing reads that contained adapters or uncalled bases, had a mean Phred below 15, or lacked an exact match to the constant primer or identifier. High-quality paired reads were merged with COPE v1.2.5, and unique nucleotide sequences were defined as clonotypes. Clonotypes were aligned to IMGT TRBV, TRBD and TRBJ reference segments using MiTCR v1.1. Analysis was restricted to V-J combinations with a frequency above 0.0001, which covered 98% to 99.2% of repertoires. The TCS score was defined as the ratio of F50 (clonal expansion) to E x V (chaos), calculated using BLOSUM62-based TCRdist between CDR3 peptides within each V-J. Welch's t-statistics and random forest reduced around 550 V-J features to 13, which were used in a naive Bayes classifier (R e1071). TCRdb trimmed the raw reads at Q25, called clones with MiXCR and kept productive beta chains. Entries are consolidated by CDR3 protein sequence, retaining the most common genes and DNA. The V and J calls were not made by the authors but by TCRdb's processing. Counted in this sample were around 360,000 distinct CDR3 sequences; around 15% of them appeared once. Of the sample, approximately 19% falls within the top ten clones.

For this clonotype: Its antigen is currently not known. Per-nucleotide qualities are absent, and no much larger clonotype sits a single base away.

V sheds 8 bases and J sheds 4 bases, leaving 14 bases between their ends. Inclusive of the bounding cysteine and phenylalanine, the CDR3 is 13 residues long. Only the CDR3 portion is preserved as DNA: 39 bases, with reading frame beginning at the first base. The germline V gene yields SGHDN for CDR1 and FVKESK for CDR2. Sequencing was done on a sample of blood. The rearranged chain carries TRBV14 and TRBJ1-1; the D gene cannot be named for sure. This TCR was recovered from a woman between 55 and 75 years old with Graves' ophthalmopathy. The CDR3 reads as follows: CASSKGLSTEAFF. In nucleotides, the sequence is TGTGCCAGCTCGAAAGGGTTGAGCACTGAAGCTTTCTTT.